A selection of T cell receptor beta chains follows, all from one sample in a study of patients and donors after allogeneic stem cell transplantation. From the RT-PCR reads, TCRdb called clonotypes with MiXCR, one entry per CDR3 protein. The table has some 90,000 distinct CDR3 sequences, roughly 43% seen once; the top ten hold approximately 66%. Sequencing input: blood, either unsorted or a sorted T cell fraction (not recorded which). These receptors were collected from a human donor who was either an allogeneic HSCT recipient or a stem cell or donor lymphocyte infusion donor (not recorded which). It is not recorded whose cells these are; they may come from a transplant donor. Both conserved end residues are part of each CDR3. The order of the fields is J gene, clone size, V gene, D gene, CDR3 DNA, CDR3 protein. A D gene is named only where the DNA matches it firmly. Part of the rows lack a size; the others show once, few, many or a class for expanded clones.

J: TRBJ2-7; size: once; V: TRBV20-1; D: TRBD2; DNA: TGCAGTGCTAGAGTGTCGACTAGCTGGTTCACCGAGCAGTACTTC; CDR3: CSARVSTSWFTEQYF
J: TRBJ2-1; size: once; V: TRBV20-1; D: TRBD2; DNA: TGCAGTGCCCAGCGGGAGGTCATGGATGAGCAGTTCTTC; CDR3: CSAQREVMDEQFF
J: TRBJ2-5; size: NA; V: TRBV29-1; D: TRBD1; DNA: TGCAGCGTTGAAGTGACAGGGACACAAGAGACCCAGTACTTC; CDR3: CSVEVTGTQETQYF
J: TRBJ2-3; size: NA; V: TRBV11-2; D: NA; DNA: TGTGCCAGCAAATCCTATGACACAATCACAGATACGCAGTATTTT; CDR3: CASKSYDTITDTQYF
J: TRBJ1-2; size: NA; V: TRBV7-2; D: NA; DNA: TGTGCCAGCAGCTTAGGATTCGGCAGGGCAAACTATGGCTACACCTTC; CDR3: CASSLGFGRANYGYTF
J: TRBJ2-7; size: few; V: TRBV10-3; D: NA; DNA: TGTGCCATCAGTGCACAGGGAGCCTACGAGCAGTACTTC; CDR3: CAISAQGAYEQYF
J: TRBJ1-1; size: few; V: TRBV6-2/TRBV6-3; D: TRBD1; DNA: TGTGCCAGCAGCGCGACAGGGACGGGCCTTAGAGCTTTCTTT; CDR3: CASSATGTGLRAFF
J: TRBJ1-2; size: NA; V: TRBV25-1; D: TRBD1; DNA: TGTGCCAGCAGTGTCTACAGGGGCGGCGGCTACACCTTC; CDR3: CASSVYRGGGYTF
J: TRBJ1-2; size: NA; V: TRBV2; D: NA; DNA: TGTGCCAGCGAGGGTCGACAGGCCTATAAAAACTATGGCTACACCTTC; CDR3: CASEGRQAYKNYGYTF
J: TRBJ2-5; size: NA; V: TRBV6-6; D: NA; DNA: TGTGCCAGCAGTACCAGGACAGCCCAAGAGACCCAGTACTTC; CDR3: CASSTRTAQETQYF
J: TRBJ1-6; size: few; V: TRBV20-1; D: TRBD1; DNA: TGCAGTGCTACTCCGGGACAGGGGAATAATTCACCCCTCCACTTT; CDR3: CSATPGQGNNSPLHF
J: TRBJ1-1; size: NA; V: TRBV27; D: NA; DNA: TGTGCCAGCAGTCGCAGGGAATTGAACACTGAAGCTTTCTTT; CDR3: CASSRRELNTEAFF
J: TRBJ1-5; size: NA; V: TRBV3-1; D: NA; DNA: TGTGCCAGCAGCCAATCCGCCCGAGAGCGAGGGTACAATCAGCCCCAGCATTTT; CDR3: CASSQSARERGYNQPQHF
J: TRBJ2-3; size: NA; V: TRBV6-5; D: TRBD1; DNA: TGTGCCAGTGGACCGACAGGGGCGAGAGCAGATACGCAGTATTTT; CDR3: CASGPTGARADTQYF
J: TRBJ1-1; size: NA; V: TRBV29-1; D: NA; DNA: TGCAGCGTTGAAGATCGCGAGGTAGGGACTGAAGCTTTCTTT; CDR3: CSVEDREVGTEAFF
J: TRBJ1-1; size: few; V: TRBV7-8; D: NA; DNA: TGTGCCAGCAGCTCAGGGGTTACTGAAGCTTTCTTT; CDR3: CASSSGVTEAFF
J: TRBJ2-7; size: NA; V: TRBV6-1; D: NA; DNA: TGTGCCAGCAGTGACGGAGGAGGTTTCGTGAACGAGCAGTACTTC; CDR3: CASSDGGGFVNEQYF